This passage covers 19 T cell receptor beta chains from one sample sequenced in a study of T cell responses to AZD1222 COVID-19 vaccine. TCRdb's copy holds only in-frame clones and misses some; the assay was immunoSEQ multiplex PCR. The repertoire holds more than 140,000 clones, with about 91% as singletons. Specimen: peripheral blood, collected on day 0 of MenACWY control vaccination. Every receptor here comes from an adult in good health.

This chain links TRBV7-2 with TRBJ1-1; no definite D call. This CDR3 is 13 amino acids long. Germline assignment: CDR1 SGHTA and CDR2 FQGNSA. The V end lost 3 bases, the J end lost 1 base, and 6 bases lay between the germline ends. CDR3 DNA sequence: TGTGCCAGCAGCTTCGGGGAGAACACTGAAGCTTTCTTT. This translates into CASSFGENTEAFF.

This chain joins TRBV2 and TRBJ2-6; D might be TRBD1 (6 bases). The CDR3 extends over 14 amino acids. The V and J ends lost 4 bases and 9 bases respectively, with 13 bases between them. Germline lookup yields CDR1 SNHLY and CDR2 FYNNEI. This CDR3 is CASSATRQDNVLTF. The CDR3 nucleotides read TGTGCCAGCAGTGCGACTCGACAGGACAACGTCCTGACTTTC.

The V gene is TRBV27, the J gene TRBJ2-1; 12 bases align to TRBD2. Germline values: CDR1 MNHEY, CDR2 SMNVEV (reference sequence). V was clipped by 7 bases and J by 13 bases; unmatched bases: 11. The CDR3 covers 14 residues. CDR3 DNA: TGTGCCAGCAAATTTGGTGCTGGACTAGCGGGACAGTTCTTC. It is translated as CASKFGAGLAGQFF.

The rearrangement uses TRBV14 and TRBJ2-7; D might be TRBD1 or TRBD2, each matching 6 bases. This CDR3 region has 15 residues. The germline V and J ends were trimmed by 0 bases and 5 bases, with 14 bases remaining between them. CDR1 and CDR2 (germline): SGHDN, FVKESK. CDR3 nucleotides: TGTGCCAGCAGCCAAGATATCTCGGGGGCGAACGAGCAGTACTTC. It encodes CASSQDISGANEQYF.

This chain links TRBV2 with TRBJ2-7; D unresolved. The germline gives CDR1 SNHLY, CDR2 FYNNEI. Trimming took 2 bases from V and 4 from J, leaving 9 bases between them. The CDR3 runs to 13 residues. The CDR3 DNA sequence: TGTGCCAGCAGTGAACACAGAACATACGAGCAGTACTTC. Its translation is CASSEHRTYEQYF.

The CDR3 region is CASSSRIGEGETQYF. The CDR3, as DNA: TGTGCCAGCAGCTCCCGGATAGGGGAGGGAGAGACCCAGTACTTC. This rearrangement joins TRBV7-9 to TRBJ2-5; 7 positions agree with TRBD2. Germline V CDR1 and CDR2: SEHNR, FQNEAQ (reference sequence). The CDR3 contains 15 residues. J lost 4 bases, V lost 4 bases, and 9 bases had no gene match.

The chain carries TRBV7-8 and TRBJ1-5; D remains ambiguous. Trimming cost V 10 bases and J 0 bases, with 16 bases left between them. The germline gives CDR1 SGHVS, CDR2 FQNEAQ. The CDR3 loop spans 15 amino acids. CDR3 amino acids: CATTSGPFSNQPQHF. The CDR3 DNA follows: TGTGCCACCACCTCGGGTCCCTTTAGCAATCAGCCCCAGCATTTT.

This chain uses TRBV25-1 with TRBJ2-3; D is perhaps TRBD1 or TRBD2 (5 bases each). V was cut by 6 bases and J by 0 bases, with 19 bases left in between. The CDR3 sequence is 17 residues long. Germline V gene sequence: CDR1 MGHDK, CDR2 SYGVNS. In DNA form, the CDR3 reads TGTGCCAGCAGGGATAAGGAGTGGTGGGGGAGCACAGATACGCAGTATTTT. Translated, it gives CASRDKEWWGSTDTQYF.

The chain joins TRBV18 to TRBJ1-1; D gene uncertain. Deletions cut 8 bases from V and 4 bases from J, with 17 bases between. Germline CDR1 KGHSH, CDR2 LQKENI. The CDR3 extends over 14 amino acids. The CDR3 DNA reads TGTGCCAGCCAGGCCGCAGTTTGGGCCACTGAAGCTTTCTTT. Translating it yields CASQAAVWATEAFF.

The chain joins TRBV27 to TRBJ1-2; tentatively, D is TRBD1 (6 bases). This CDR3 contains 14 residues. CDR1 MNHEY and CDR2 SMNVEV come from the germline V gene (reference sequence). V lost 3 bases, J lost 4 bases, and 12 bases lay in between. The DNA of the CDR3 is TGTGCCAGCAGTTTGGGGGGGCCCGGCTATGGCTACACCTTC. It specifies CASSLGGPGYGYTF.

The chain recombines TRBV29-1 with TRBJ2-3; TRBD1 aligns across 8 bases. CDR1 SQVTM and CDR2 ANQGSEA come from the germline V gene. The CDR3 contains 14 residues. J was trimmed by 0 bases and V by 6 bases; bases with no gene match: 5. CDR3 sequence: CSVGQGLSTDTQYF. The CDR3 DNA reads TGCAGCGTCGGACAGGGACTTAGCACAGATACGCAGTATTTT.

V usage is TRBV28 and J usage is TRBJ2-7; D might be TRBD1 (5 bases). CDR1 is MDHEN and CDR2 is SYDVKM in the germline V gene. Trimming pared 5 bases from V and 2 bases from J, leaving 13 bases between. This CDR3 spans 14 amino acids. CDR3 sequence: CASSQDTGAYEQYF. CDR3 nucleotides: TGTGCCAGCAGTCAGGACACAGGAGCCTACGAGCAGTACTTC. Looking up the rest from reference TRBV28 and TRBJ2-7 gives the full variable domain: DVKVTQSSRYLVKRTGEKVFLECVQDMDHENMFWYRQDPGLGLRLIYFSYDVKMKEKGDIPEGYSVSREKKERFSLILESASTNQTSMYLCASSQDTGAYEQYFGPGTRLTVT.

The chain employs TRBV4-1 and TRBJ2-7; tentative D call: TRBD2 (5 bases). Per the germline V gene, CDR1 is MGHRA and CDR2 is YSYEKL. Trimming removed 0 bases from V and 2 bases from J, with 23 bases in between. This CDR3 region has 19 residues. The CDR3 loop is CASSQERFLWQDGTYEQYF. Here the CDR3 DNA reads TGCGCCAGCAGCCAAGAGAGGTTTCTTTGGCAGGACGGGACCTACGAGCAGTACTTC.

The chain carries TRBV6-2 or TRBV6-3 and TRBJ2-5; the match to TRBD2 covers 12 bases. V was pared by 5 bases and J by 5 bases, with 6 bases of the junction left unmatched. CDR1 MNHEY and CDR2 SVGEGT come from the germline V gene. The CDR3 consists of 15 residues. In DNA form, the CDR3 reads TGTGCCAGCAGTCCACTAGCGGGAGGTTTGGAGACCCAGTACTTC. Translation: CASSPLAGGLETQYF.

CDR3 bases: TGCGCCAGCAGCTTGGAATGGCAGAACACTGAAGCTTTCTTT. Translating gives CASSLEWQNTEAFF. The V call is TRBV5-1, the J call TRBJ1-1; no reliable D call. Deletions cut 0 bases from V and 1 base from J, with 7 bases between. This CDR3 is 14 amino acids long. Germline CDR1 SGHRS, CDR2 YFSETQ.

This sequence joins TRBV28 and TRBJ2-3, with 8 bases aligning to TRBD2. The CDR3 is 14 amino acids. The germline V gene has CDR1 MDHEN and CDR2 SYDVKM. J gave up 12 bases and V 5 bases, and 13 bases lay outside the gene matches. The CDR3 is CASSTLIAGTDQYF. In DNA form, the CDR3 reads TGTGCCAGCAGTACATTGATAGCGGGAACTGATCAGTATTTT.

The chain couples TRBV9 to TRBJ2-1; D unclear. Germline CDR1 SGDLS, CDR2 YYNGEE. Deletions cut 0 bases from V and 5 bases from J, with 12 bases between. The CDR3 runs to 15 residues. The CDR3 spells CASSVEPTQNNEQFF. The DNA for the CDR3 is TGTGCCAGCAGCGTAGAACCGACACAGAACAATGAGCAGTTCTTC.

The chain links TRBV7-8 to TRBJ1-2; 9 nucleotides match TRBD1. The CDR3 loop spans 14 amino acids. V lost 5 bases, J lost 2 bases, and 3 bases stayed unmatched. Germline CDR1 reads SGHVS; CDR2 reads FQNEAQ. The CDR3 coding sequence is TGTGCCAGCAGCCGAGACAGGGGGAACTATGGCTACACCTTC. This codes for CASSRDRGNYGYTF.

This chain uses TRBV6-5 with TRBJ2-7, with 10 bases matching TRBD1. The CDR3 spans 16 residues. Per germline, CDR1 MNHEY and CDR2 SVGAGI. Trimming removed 3 bases from V and 2 bases from J; junction bases left unmatched: 7. CDR3 bases: TGTGCCAGCAGTTATCTCGGGACAGGGGCTACCTACGAGCAGTACTTC. Amino acid sequence: CASSYLGTGATYEQYF.